This paragraph reports one TCR beta chain. This CDR3 is 15 amino acids long. Germline V lookup: CDR1 SGHRS, CDR2 YFSETQ. Trimming removed 0 bases from V and 0 bases from J, with 6 bases in between. The data were obtained in a study of blood T cell repertoires in COVID-19. Across the whole study: Samples representing acute and convalescent COVID-19 were sourced from the United States, Italy and Spain. PBMCs, B-cell-depleted T cells, or T cells were the source of the cDNA or gDNA that made up the material.

The authors' processing: How many nucleated cells were present was estimated from reference gene primer amplification. Sequenced by immunoSEQ multiplex PCR; TCRdb stores in-frame clones only, minus some. Clone size and the V and J calls come from that table; the DNA yielded D and trimming. The sample yields around 140,000 clones, 80% to 90% seen once. The receptor was derived from a man in his fifties with active COVID-19. The J gene is TRBJ2-2, the V gene TRBV5-1; TRBD1 is a possible D gene (5 bases). The sequenced sample consisted of peripheral blood. The CDR3 DNA sequence: TGCGCCAGCAGCTTGGAAGGGGCGAACACCGGGGAGCTGTTTTTT. The encoded protein is CASSLEGANTGELFF.